These T cell receptor beta chains were read from a single sample in a study of cytomegalovirus exposure and HLA in healthy donors. Sequencing used immunoSEQ multiplex PCR; TCRdb keeps in-frame clones, though not all of them. The data hold approximately 140,000 clones, with around 70% observed a single time. The source material was PBMCs. The receptors derive from a woman aged 60-75 years in good health and CMV-seropositive. Both conserved end residues are part of each CDR3. Each record gives: V gene, clone size, J gene, D gene, CDR3 DNA, CDR3 protein. A D gene is named only where the DNA matches it firmly. The size entry is marked missing in some rows and otherwise reads once, few, many or a size class.

V gene: TRBV29-1; clone size: .; J gene: TRBJ1-1; D gene: .; CDR3 DNA: TGCAGCTTCGGACAGAACACTGAAGCTTTCTTT; CDR3 protein: CSFGQNTEAFF
V gene: TRBV6-5; clone size: .; J gene: TRBJ2-7; D gene: TRBD1; CDR3 DNA: TGTGCCAGCAGCATGACAGGGGGCCCCTACGAGCAGTACTTC; CDR3 protein: CASSMTGGPYEQYF
V gene: TRBV19; clone size: .; J gene: TRBJ2-1; D gene: .; CDR3 DNA: TGTGCCAGTAGTATATATCGGGGGAGCTACAATGAGCAGTTCTTC; CDR3 protein: CASSIYRGSYNEQFF
V gene: TRBV5-1; clone size: .; J gene: TRBJ1-1; D gene: TRBD1; CDR3 DNA: TGCGCCAGCAGTCTTCGCGGGACAGGGGGCACTGAAGCTTTCTTT; CDR3 protein: CASSLRGTGGTEAFF
V gene: TRBV4-2; clone size: few; J gene: TRBJ1-1; D gene: .; CDR3 DNA: TGTGCCAGCAGCCAAGAGAAGACAGCTTTGAACACTGAAGCTTTCTTT; CDR3 protein: CASSQEKTALNTEAFF
V gene: TRBV6-1; clone size: few; J gene: TRBJ1-1; D gene: .; CDR3 DNA: TGTGCCAGCAGTGAAGTCAGGGGCCCTGAAGCTTTCTTT; CDR3 protein: CASSEVRGPEAFF
V gene: TRBV5-1; clone size: .; J gene: TRBJ1-1; D gene: .; CDR3 DNA: TGCGCCAGCAGCCCCCCTCAAGGGAGACCTTTGAACACTGAAGCTTTCTTT; CDR3 protein: CASSPPQGRPLNTEAFF
V gene: TRBV5-6; clone size: .; J gene: TRBJ2-7; D gene: TRBD1; CDR3 DNA: TGTGCCAGCAGCTTTAAGTCGACAGGGCCGAAGGGGTACGAGCAGTACTTC; CDR3 protein: CASSFKSTGPKGYEQYF
V gene: TRBV2; clone size: .; J gene: TRBJ2-2; D gene: .; CDR3 DNA: TGTGCCAGCAGTGCCTATAAGGCGGGCGGGGAGCTGTTTTTT; CDR3 protein: CASSAYKAGGELFF
V gene: TRBV10-3; clone size: few; J gene: TRBJ2-7; D gene: TRBD2; CDR3 DNA: TGTGCCATCAGTCCCGGACTAGCGGGGGCTTACGAGCAGTACTTC; CDR3 protein: CAISPGLAGAYEQYF
V gene: TRBV5-1; clone size: .; J gene: TRBJ2-6; D gene: .; CDR3 DNA: TGCGCCAGCAGACTCTACTTTCGATCTGGGGCCAACGTCCTGACTTTC; CDR3 protein: CASRLYFRSGANVLTF
V gene: TRBV11-3; clone size: few; J gene: TRBJ1-1; D gene: .; CDR3 DNA: TGTGCCAGCAGCTTACAGGGGTTGAACACTGAAGCTTTCTTT; CDR3 protein: CASSLQGLNTEAFF
V gene: TRBV27; clone size: .; J gene: TRBJ2-2; D gene: .; CDR3 DNA: TGTGCCAGCACGCCCTTGGGGGCTTTCAGTTCCGGGGAGCTGTTTTTT; CDR3 protein: CASTPLGAFSSGELFF
V gene: TRBV10-3; clone size: .; J gene: TRBJ1-5; D gene: .; CDR3 DNA: TGTGCCATCAGTCCTCATGACTATGAAGCCCAGCATTTT; CDR3 protein: CAISPHDYEAQHF
V gene: TRBV27; clone size: once; J gene: TRBJ2-3; D gene: .; CDR3 DNA: TGTGCCAGCAGTTTATCGGGGGCCCCAGATACGCAGTATTTT; CDR3 protein: CASSLSGAPDTQYF
V gene: TRBV4-1; clone size: .; J gene: TRBJ2-5; D gene: TRBD2; CDR3 DNA: TGCGCCAGCAGCCAAGACGGGAGGCGGGAAGAGACCCAGTACTTC; CDR3 protein: CASSQDGRREETQYF
V gene: TRBV9; clone size: .; J gene: TRBJ1-1; D gene: TRBD1; CDR3 DNA: TGTGCCAGCAGCCCCCGGACAGGGGTTGACACTGAAGCTTTCTTT; CDR3 protein: CASSPRTGVDTEAFF
V gene: TRBV19; clone size: .; J gene: TRBJ2-1; D gene: TRBD2; CDR3 DNA: TGTGCCAGTACTGTAGCGGGGGCCTTTTACAATGAGCAGTTCTTC; CDR3 protein: CASTVAGAFYNEQFF
V gene: TRBV19; clone size: few; J gene: TRBJ1-1; D gene: TRBD1; CDR3 DNA: TGTGCCAGTAGTATTGGACAGGGGATCGCTGAAGCTTTCTTT; CDR3 protein: CASSIGQGIAEAFF
V gene: TRBV7-2; clone size: .; J gene: TRBJ2-5; D gene: .; CDR3 DNA: TGTGCCAGCAGCTTAGAAAGAGGGCAGAGGCAGACCCAGTACTTC; CDR3 protein: CASSLERGQRQTQYF
V gene: TRBV5-1; clone size: .; J gene: TRBJ1-1; D gene: TRBD1; CDR3 DNA: TGCGCCAGCAGCCCGGGACAGGGGGCTTTTGGGGCGAACACTGAAGCTTTCTTT; CDR3 protein: CASSPGQGAFGANTEAFF
V gene: TRBV19; clone size: .; J gene: TRBJ1-2; D gene: .; CDR3 DNA: TGTGCCAGTAGTATAGGGACAAATAACTATGGCTACACCTTC; CDR3 protein: CASSIGTNNYGYTF
V gene: TRBV19; clone size: .; J gene: TRBJ2-2; D gene: .; CDR3 DNA: TGTGCCAGTAGTATCCCCGGGGGGCTGGCCGGGGAGCTGTTTTTT; CDR3 protein: CASSIPGGLAGELFF
V gene: TRBV14; clone size: few; J gene: TRBJ2-1; D gene: .; CDR3 DNA: TGTGCCAGCAGCCAAGGGGGCAGGGTTGAGCAGTTCTTC; CDR3 protein: CASSQGGRVEQFF
V gene: TRBV10-3; clone size: many; J gene: TRBJ1-6; D gene: .; CDR3 DNA: TGTGCCATCAATGCCGGGGATGAAAATTCACCCCTCCACTTT; CDR3 protein: CAINAGDENSPLHF
V gene: TRBV6-1; clone size: .; J gene: TRBJ1-1; D gene: .; CDR3 DNA: TGTGCCAGCAGAACGGGGGGTGACAGAACTGAAGCTTTCTTT; CDR3 protein: CASRTGGDRTEAFF
V gene: TRBV6-5; clone size: few; J gene: TRBJ2-2; D gene: .; CDR3 DNA: TGTGCCAGCAGAACGGGACTTACGAACACCGGGGAGCTGTTTTTT; CDR3 protein: CASRTGLTNTGELFF
V gene: TRBV5-4; clone size: .; J gene: TRBJ1-1; D gene: .; CDR3 DNA: TGTGCCAGCAGCTTGAACCTACTCACTGAAGCTTTCTTT; CDR3 protein: CASSLNLLTEAFF
V gene: TRBV18; clone size: .; J gene: TRBJ1-2; D gene: .; CDR3 DNA: TGTGCCAGCTCTCAGGGTTTAGCTAACTATGGCTACACCTTC; CDR3 protein: CASSQGLANYGYTF
V gene: TRBV5-1; clone size: .; J gene: TRBJ2-4; D gene: .; CDR3 DNA: TGCGCCAGCAGCTTGGTGGGGGACATCCAAAACATTCAGTACTTC; CDR3 protein: CASSLVGDIQNIQYF
V gene: TRBV6-6; clone size: .; J gene: TRBJ1-6; D gene: TRBD1; CDR3 DNA: TGTGCCAGCAGTTCAGGACAGGATAATTCACCCCTCCACTTT; CDR3 protein: CASSSGQDNSPLHF
V gene: TRBV6-5; clone size: few; J gene: TRBJ1-1; D gene: .; CDR3 DNA: TGTGCCAGCAGTTACTCGGGGGGAACTGAAGCTTTCTTT; CDR3 protein: CASSYSGGTEAFF
V gene: TRBV4-1; clone size: .; J gene: TRBJ2-7; D gene: TRBD1; CDR3 DNA: TGCGCCAGCAGCCTAGCCGGGACAGGCTCCTACGAGCAGTACTTC; CDR3 protein: CASSLAGTGSYEQYF
V gene: TRBV19; clone size: .; J gene: TRBJ1-1; D gene: .; CDR3 DNA: TGTGCCAGTACCCAGACAGGAATGAACACTGAAGCTTTCTTT; CDR3 protein: CASTQTGMNTEAFF
V gene: TRBV5-1; clone size: few; J gene: TRBJ1-1; D gene: .; CDR3 DNA: TGCGCCAGCAGCTTGGGGGCACGCTCAAGGTCGGCTTTCTTT; CDR3 protein: CASSLGARSRSAFF
V gene: TRBV19; clone size: .; J gene: TRBJ2-3; D gene: TRBD1; CDR3 DNA: TGTGCCAGTAGTCCCGGACAGGGGGCTTTTCGTACGCAGTATTTT; CDR3 protein: CASSPGQGAFRTQYF
V gene: TRBV10-1; clone size: few; J gene: TRBJ1-1; D gene: .; CDR3 DNA: TGCGCCAGCAGGCGGGGGAGGGGTACTGAAGCTTTCTTT; CDR3 protein: CASRRGRGTEAFF
V gene: TRBV29-1; clone size: .; J gene: TRBJ1-2; D gene: .; CDR3 DNA: TGCAGCGTTCCGGGGGGCGAGTTTGGCTACACCTTC; CDR3 protein: CSVPGGEFGYTF
V gene: TRBV7-9; clone size: .; J gene: TRBJ2-1; D gene: TRBD1; CDR3 DNA: TGTGCCAGCAGCTTAGCTGCGGACCAGGGGGCGCATGGGGCTGAGCAGTTCTTC; CDR3 protein: CASSLAADQGAHGAEQFF
V gene: TRBV7-3; clone size: .; J gene: TRBJ2-7; D gene: .; CDR3 DNA: TGTGCCAGCAGCACCTCCGGGAAAGCCTACGAGCAGTACTTC; CDR3 protein: CASSTSGKAYEQYF
V gene: TRBV9; clone size: few; J gene: TRBJ1-2; D gene: .; CDR3 DNA: TGTGCCAGCAGCGTAACAGGCGTCTATGGCTACACCTTC; CDR3 protein: CASSVTGVYGYTF
V gene: TRBV11-3; clone size: .; J gene: TRBJ2-5; D gene: .; CDR3 DNA: TGTGCCAGCAGCTTAGGTCGAGGGTTCCAAGAGACCCAGTACTTC; CDR3 protein: CASSLGRGFQETQYF
V gene: TRBV27; clone size: .; J gene: TRBJ2-1; D gene: TRBD2; CDR3 DNA: TGTGCCAGCAGTTTACATCCCACTAGCGGGGGGACGAATGAGCAGTTCTTC; CDR3 protein: CASSLHPTSGGTNEQFF
V gene: TRBV5-4; clone size: .; J gene: TRBJ2-5; D gene: .; CDR3 DNA: TGTGCCAGCAGTTCGGGGTCACCTCGGGAGACCCAGTACTTC; CDR3 protein: CASSSGSPRETQYF
V gene: TRBV27; clone size: .; J gene: TRBJ2-7; D gene: TRBD2; CDR3 DNA: TGTGCCAGCAGATCTAGGGGCGGGGGGCCAGCCCCTTACGAGCAGTACTTC; CDR3 protein: CASRSRGGGPAPYEQYF
V gene: TRBV5-1; clone size: .; J gene: TRBJ2-2; D gene: TRBD1; CDR3 DNA: TGCGCCAGCAGCCAACAGGGGGAAGTATTAGCCGGGGAGCTGTTTTTT; CDR3 protein: CASSQQGEVLAGELFF
V gene: TRBV6-4; clone size: .; J gene: TRBJ1-1; D gene: TRBD1; CDR3 DNA: TGTGCCAGCAGCGTGGACAGGGGGATGAACACTGAAGCTTTCTTT; CDR3 protein: CASSVDRGMNTEAFF
V gene: TRBV10-1; clone size: .; J gene: TRBJ2-3; D gene: .; CDR3 DNA: TGCGCCAGCAGTGGTCAGGGGACAGATACGCAGTATTTT; CDR3 protein: CASSGQGTDTQYF
V gene: TRBV19; clone size: .; J gene: TRBJ2-5; D gene: TRBD2; CDR3 DNA: TGTGCCAGTAGCCGAAGACTAGCGGGGGGCACGGAGACCCAGTACTTC; CDR3 protein: CASSRRLAGGTETQYF
V gene: TRBV7-2; clone size: .; J gene: TRBJ2-3; D gene: .; CDR3 DNA: TGTGCCAGCAGCTTAGCGCTGGGGGGTTGGGATACGCAGTATTTT; CDR3 protein: CASSLALGGWDTQYF
V gene: TRBV7-6; clone size: .; J gene: TRBJ1-6; D gene: TRBD1; CDR3 DNA: TGTGCCAGCAGCTTAGCGCGGACAGGGAATTCACCCCTCCACTTT; CDR3 protein: CASSLARTGNSPLHF
V gene: TRBV6-1; clone size: .; J gene: TRBJ1-2; D gene: .; CDR3 DNA: TGTGCCAGCAGTGAAATGGGGGGTCGTGGCTACACCTTC; CDR3 protein: CASSEMGGRGYTF
V gene: TRBV27; clone size: once; J gene: TRBJ2-2; D gene: TRBD2; CDR3 DNA: TGTGCCAGCAGTTCCTACCCTGGACTAGTTGGGGAGCTGTTTTTT; CDR3 protein: CASSSYPGLVGELFF